Listed below are T cell receptor beta chains from one sample, sequenced in a study of cytomegalovirus exposure and HLA in healthy donors. The protocol was immunoSEQ multiplex PCR, while the TCRdb copy is restricted to in-frame clones and leaves out a portion. The top ten hold less than 2% of the sample, which has approximately 150,000 clones, around a tenth seen once. The sequenced sample was PBMCs. The origin of the receptors is a male donor in good health and CMV-seronegative. Both conserved end residues are part of each CDR3.

v_call: TRBV7-3; j_call: -; cdr3_aa: CASSLGGQSYEQYF
v_call: TRBV5-1; j_call: TRBJ1-1; cdr3_aa: CASSLAQGLQAFF
v_call: TRBV6-5; j_call: TRBJ1-2; cdr3_aa: CASSPGPYGYTF
v_call: TRBV19; j_call: TRBJ2-1; cdr3_aa: CASSIGSRGEQFF
v_call: TRBV7-2; j_call: TRBJ2-7; cdr3_aa: CASSFGTGAYEQYF
v_call: TRBV30; j_call: TRBJ1-1; cdr3_aa: CAWSVLGPKAFF
v_call: TRBV5-1; j_call: TRBJ2-7; cdr3_aa: CASSFSLSPYYEQYF
v_call: TRBV4-1; j_call: TRBJ1-4; cdr3_aa: CASSQGQGRLGNEKLFF
v_call: TRBV2; j_call: TRBJ1-6; cdr3_aa: CASSELRNSPLHF
v_call: TRBV4-2; j_call: TRBJ2-1; cdr3_aa: CASSQSYGNEQFF
v_call: TRBV5-1; j_call: TRBJ2-5; cdr3_aa: CASSPRTSGRRQETQYF
v_call: TRBV20-1; j_call: TRBJ2-7; cdr3_aa: CSAGDFYEQYF
v_call: TRBV4-2; j_call: TRBJ2-2; cdr3_aa: CASSQSRGGKVTGELFF
v_call: TRBV6-5; j_call: -; cdr3_aa: CASSKGVAGNEQFF
v_call: TRBV6-1; j_call: TRBJ2-4; cdr3_aa: CASRDPQGDIQYF
v_call: TRBV5-1; j_call: TRBJ2-7; cdr3_aa: CASTRTSGYYEQYF
v_call: TRBV18; j_call: TRBJ1-6; cdr3_aa: CASSGVGANSPLHF
v_call: TRBV27; j_call: TRBJ1-1; cdr3_aa: CASSLGPWTGEIAGAFF
v_call: TRBV4-1; j_call: TRBJ2-1; cdr3_aa: CASSQAGLAGGPEQFF
v_call: TRBV27; j_call: TRBJ2-7; cdr3_aa: CASSIRGGPSSYEQYF
v_call: TRBV7-9; j_call: TRBJ2-1; cdr3_aa: CASSAGTGVQFF
v_call: TRBV9; j_call: TRBJ2-7; cdr3_aa: CASSAGLAGGRSSYEQYF
v_call: TRBV18; j_call: TRBJ1-2; cdr3_aa: CASSPGQGPNYGYTF
v_call: TRBV7-3; j_call: TRBJ1-1; cdr3_aa: CASSLLGPNTEAFF
v_call: TRBV7-9; j_call: TRBJ2-7; cdr3_aa: CASSSRGSYEQYF
v_call: TRBV5-6; j_call: TRBJ1-1; cdr3_aa: CASSLRTGRNTEAFF
v_call: TRBV18; j_call: TRBJ1-5; cdr3_aa: CASSPLQGSNQPQHF
v_call: TRBV7-2; j_call: TRBJ1-5; cdr3_aa: CASSVRGNQPQHF
v_call: TRBV11-1; j_call: TRBJ1-4; cdr3_aa: CASSSGTGVEKLFF
v_call: TRBV9; j_call: TRBJ2-3; cdr3_aa: CASSVGPDSLTDTQYF
v_call: TRBV28; j_call: TRBJ1-1; cdr3_aa: CASRATGSVNTEAFF
v_call: TRBV7-9; j_call: TRBJ1-1; cdr3_aa: CASSLRGPEAFF
v_call: TRBV29-1; j_call: TRBJ2-2; cdr3_aa: CSVDGLAGGRTGELFF
v_call: TRBV6-1; j_call: TRBJ2-4; cdr3_aa: CASSERQGADRNIQYF
v_call: TRBV7-6; j_call: TRBJ2-6; cdr3_aa: CASSLSSSGANVLTF
v_call: TRBV9; j_call: TRBJ1-2; cdr3_aa: CASSDPPDRAYGYTF
v_call: TRBV30; j_call: TRBJ2-2; cdr3_aa: CAWSAGVGRTGELFF
v_call: TRBV28; j_call: TRBJ2-1; cdr3_aa: CASSLGSGSVYNEQFF
v_call: TRBV20-1; j_call: TRBJ2-5; cdr3_aa: CRTPSTQYF
v_call: TRBV5-1; j_call: TRBJ1-3; cdr3_aa: CASSLDREGSGNTIYF
v_call: TRBV5-6; j_call: TRBJ1-2; cdr3_aa: CASSLWVANYGYTF
v_call: TRBV19; j_call: TRBJ1-1; cdr3_aa: CASNTNMNTEAFF
v_call: TRBV11-2; j_call: TRBJ2-1; cdr3_aa: CASSLGSLSYNEQFF
v_call: TRBV7-2; j_call: TRBJ2-3; cdr3_aa: CASSPPLVGSQYF
v_call: TRBV6-5; j_call: TRBJ2-4; cdr3_aa: CASSLSGGAKNIQYF
v_call: TRBV25-1; j_call: TRBJ2-6; cdr3_aa: CASGTGAGPGANVLTF
v_call: TRBV6-1; j_call: TRBJ2-5; cdr3_aa: CASSAAGFTGETQYF
v_call: TRBV5-4; j_call: TRBJ1-4; cdr3_aa: CASSEGTAERNEKLFF